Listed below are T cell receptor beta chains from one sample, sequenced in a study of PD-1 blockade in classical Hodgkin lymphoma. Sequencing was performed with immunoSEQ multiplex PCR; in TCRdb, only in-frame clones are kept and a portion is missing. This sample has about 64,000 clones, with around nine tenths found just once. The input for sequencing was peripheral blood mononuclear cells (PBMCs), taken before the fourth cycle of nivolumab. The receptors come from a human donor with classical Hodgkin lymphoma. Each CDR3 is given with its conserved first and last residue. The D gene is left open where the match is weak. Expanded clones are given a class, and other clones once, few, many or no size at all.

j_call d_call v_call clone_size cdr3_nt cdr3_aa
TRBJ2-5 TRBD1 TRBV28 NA TGTGCCACCCTACCCGGGACAGGGGGCTGGGAGACCCAGTACTTC CATLPGTGGWETQYF
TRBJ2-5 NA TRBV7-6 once TGTGCCAGCAGTTTCATAGCGGCCGAGTCCCAGTACTTC CASSFIAAESQYF
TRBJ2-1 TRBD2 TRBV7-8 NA TGTGCCAGCACCCACAGGACTAGCCCGAATGAGCAGTTCTTC CASTHRTSPNEQFF
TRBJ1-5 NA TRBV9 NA TGTGCCAGCAGCGTAAAAGCGGGAGGGGATAATCAGCCCCAGCATTTT CASSVKAGGDNQPQHF
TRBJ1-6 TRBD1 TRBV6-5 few TGTGCCAGCAGTTGGGACAGGGGAAATAATTCACCCCTCCACTTT CASSWDRGNNSPLHF
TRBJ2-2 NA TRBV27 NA TGTGCCAGCGGGGGGGACACTTACACCGGGGAGCTGTTTTTT CASGGDTYTGELFF
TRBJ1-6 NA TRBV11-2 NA TGTGCCAGCACCCTGGAGGACTCCTATAATTCACCCCTCCACTTT CASTLEDSYNSPLHF
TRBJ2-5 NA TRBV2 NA TGTGCCAGCGCTTTGGAGACCCAGTACTTC CASALETQYF
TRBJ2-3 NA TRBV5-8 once TGTGCCAGCAGCTTGCTGGGAGGCACAGATACGCAGTATTTT CASSLLGGTDTQYF
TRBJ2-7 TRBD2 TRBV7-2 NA TGTGCCAGCAGCTTCCGGACTAGCGGGGGGAACGAGCAGTACTTC CASSFRTSGGNEQYF
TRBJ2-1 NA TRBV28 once TGTGCCAGCAGTTTTGGCGGGCCGTACAATGAGCAGTTCTTC CASSFGGPYNEQFF
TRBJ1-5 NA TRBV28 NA TGTGCCAGCAGTTTGGGGCGCAATCAGCCCCAGCATTTT CASSLGRNQPQHF
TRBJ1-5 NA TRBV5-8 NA TGTGCCAGCAGCTTGGGCCCGAGCAATCAGCCCCAGCATTTT CASSLGPSNQPQHF
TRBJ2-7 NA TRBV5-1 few TGCGCCAGCAGCCCCCATCACGGCGAGCAGTACTTC CASSPHHGEQYF
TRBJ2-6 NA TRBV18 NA TGTGCCAGCTCACCACTGTTCAGGGGCTCCTCTGGGGCCAACGTCCTGACTTTC CASSPLFRGSSGANVLTF
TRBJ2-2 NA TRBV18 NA TGTGCCAGCTCACCAGGGACACCGAACACCGGGGAGCTGTTTTTT CASSPGTPNTGELFF
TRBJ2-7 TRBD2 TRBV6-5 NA TGTGCCAGCAAACTAGCGGGGGACTCCTACGAGCAGTACTTC CASKLAGDSYEQYF
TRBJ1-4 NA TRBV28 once TGTGCCAGCAGTACCGCCGTTAGGGGTAATGAAAAACTGTTTTTT CASSTAVRGNEKLFF
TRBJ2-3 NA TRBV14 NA TGTGCCAGCAGCCAGTTTTTGGCAGGCCCGCGGTATTTT CASSQFLAGPRYF
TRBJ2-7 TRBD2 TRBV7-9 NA TGTGCCAGCAGCGTATGGACTAGCGGGATCCTATACGAGCAGTACTTC CASSVWTSGILYEQYF
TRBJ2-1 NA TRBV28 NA TGTGCCAGCAGCTCTCACGACGCGGGGCTCTACAATGAGCAGTTCTTC CASSSHDAGLYNEQFF
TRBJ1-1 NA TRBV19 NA TGTGCCAGTAGCACACACAGGGCGGAGGGCACTGAAGCTTTCTTT CASSTHRAEGTEAFF
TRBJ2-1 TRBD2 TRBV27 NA TGTGCCAGCAGAAACATACTACTAGCGGGGGGTTGGAATGAGCAGTTCTTC CASRNILLAGGWNEQFF
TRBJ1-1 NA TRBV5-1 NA TGCGCCAGCAGCTTGTGGGGGAGAACAGGGCAGAACACTGAAGCTTTCTTT CASSLWGRTGQNTEAFF
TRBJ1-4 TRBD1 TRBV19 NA TGTGCCAGTAGTCCACAACCCGGGACAGGAGGTGAAAAACTGTTTTTT CASSPQPGTGGEKLFF
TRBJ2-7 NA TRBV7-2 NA TGTGCCAGCAGCTTGACACGCTACGAGCAGTACTTC CASSLTRYEQYF
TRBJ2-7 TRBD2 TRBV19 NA TGTGCCAGTAGTGGAGGACTAGCCAGCTCCTACGAGCAGTACTTC CASSGGLASSYEQYF
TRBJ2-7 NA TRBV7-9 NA TGTGCCAGCAGCTTAGCCAGGGGAATGAGCTCCTACGAGCAGTACTTC CASSLARGMSSYEQYF
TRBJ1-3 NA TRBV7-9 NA TGTGCCAGCAGCTTAGGTGTTGGCTTCCCCTCTGGAAACACCATATATTTT CASSLGVGFPSGNTIYF
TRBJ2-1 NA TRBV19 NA TGTGCCAGTAGTGCCACAGATTACAATGAGCAGTTCTTC CASSATDYNEQFF
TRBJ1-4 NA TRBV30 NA TGTGCCTGGACAGGCGGCTTCGGGAATGAAAAACTGTTTTTT CAWTGGFGNEKLFF
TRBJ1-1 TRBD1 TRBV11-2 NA TGTGCCAGCATCACAGGGGGGAACACTGAAGCTTTCTTT CASITGGNTEAFF
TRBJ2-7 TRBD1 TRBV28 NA TGTGCCAGCAGTTTACAGGGGGAATACTACGAGCAGTACTTC CASSLQGEYYEQYF
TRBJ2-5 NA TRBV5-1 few TGCGCCAGCAGCCCGCCCGCCAGGGAGACCCAGTACTTC CASSPPARETQYF
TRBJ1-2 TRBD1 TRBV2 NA TGTGCCAGCAGAGACAGGGGGAGGGACTATGGCTACACCTTC CASRDRGRDYGYTF
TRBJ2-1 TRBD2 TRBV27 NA TGTGCCAGCAGTTCCGGGACTAGCGGTTACAATGAGCAGTTCTTC CASSSGTSGYNEQFF
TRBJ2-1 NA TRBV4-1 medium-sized TGCGCCAGCAGCCAAGAATTCGGTGGGAGCTATACAAATGAGCAGTTCTTC CASSQEFGGSYTNEQFF
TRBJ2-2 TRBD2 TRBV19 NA TGTGCCAGTAGTCTCCGCGGGAGGGCCGGGGTCGGGGAGCTGTTTTTT CASSLRGRAGVGELFF
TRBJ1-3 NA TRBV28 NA TGTGCCAGCAGTCGATCCGGGACACTCTCTGGAAACACCATATATTTT CASSRSGTLSGNTIYF
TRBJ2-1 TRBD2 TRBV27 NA TGTGCCAGCAGCCCATCGGGACTAGCGGGTAATGAGCAGTTCTTC CASSPSGLAGNEQFF
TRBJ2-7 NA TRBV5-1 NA TGCGCCAGCAGCTTGGGCAGTGCGGCCTACGAGCAGTACTTC CASSLGSAAYEQYF
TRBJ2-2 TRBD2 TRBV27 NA TGTGCCAGCAGTTTATCGACGGGACTAATCACCGGGGAGCTGTTTTTT CASSLSTGLITGELFF
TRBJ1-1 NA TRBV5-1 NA TGCGCCAGCAGCCCCCAGAACACTGAAGCTTTCTTT CASSPQNTEAFF
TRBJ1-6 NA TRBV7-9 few TGTGCCAGCAGCTTTTTTGGGGCCGAAAAAACCCTCCACTTT CASSFFGAEKTLHF
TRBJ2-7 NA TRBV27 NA TGTGCCAGCAGTTGGGCGGCAGGGAACGAGCAGTACTTC CASSWAAGNEQYF
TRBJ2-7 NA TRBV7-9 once TGTGCCAGCCGAATTGGGAGCTCCTACGAGCAGTACTTC CASRIGSSYEQYF
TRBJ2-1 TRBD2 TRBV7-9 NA TGTGCCAGCAGCCCCCAGGTGGCGGGAGGGCCAGGAGAGCAGTTCTTC CASSPQVAGGPGEQFF
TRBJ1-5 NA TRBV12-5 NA TGTGCTACAACCGTCAGGGGGCCCCAGCATTTT CATTVRGPQHF
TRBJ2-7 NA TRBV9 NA TGTGCCAGCAGCCGGGCGGGGCAAAGCTCCTACGAGCAGTACTTC CASSRAGQSSYEQYF
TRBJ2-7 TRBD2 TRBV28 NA TGTGCCAGCAGTCCGGGACTAGCGGGGGGTAACGAGCAGTACTTC CASSPGLAGGNEQYF
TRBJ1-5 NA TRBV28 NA TGTGCCAGCAGGGAGGGAGGCCCTGTAAATCAGCCCCAGCATTTT CASREGGPVNQPQHF
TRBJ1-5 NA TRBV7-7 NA TGTGCTAGCAGCTTAGCGCCTAATCAGCCCCAGCATTTT CASSLAPNQPQHF
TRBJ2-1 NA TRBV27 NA TGTGCCAGCAGTTTGCGAGGGTTTGCCTACAATGAGCAGTTCTTC CASSLRGFAYNEQFF